A selection of T cell receptor beta chains follows, all from one sample in a study of cytomegalovirus exposure and HLA in healthy donors. TCRdb keeps only in-frame clones here, not all; method: immunoSEQ multiplex PCR. The repertoire holds roughly 80,000 clones, with approximately 66% as singletons. The specimen sequenced was PBMCs. These receptors came from a male donor in good health and CMV-seropositive. Each CDR3 is given with its conserved first and last residue. A D gene is named only where the DNA matches it firmly. Part of the rows lack a size; the others show once, few, many or a class for expanded clones.

j_gene: TRBJ1-1
v_gene: TRBV7-9
abundance: once
d_gene: TRBD1
CDR3aa: CASSSGTGRTEAFF
CDR3nt: TGTGCCAGCAGTTCCGGGACAGGGCGCACTGAAGCTTTCTTT

j_gene: TRBJ2-7
v_gene: TRBV5-8
abundance: few
d_gene: NA
CDR3aa: CASTPSYEQYF
CDR3nt: TGTGCCAGCACCCCTTCCTACGAGCAGTACTTC

j_gene: TRBJ2-1
v_gene: TRBV27
abundance: NA
d_gene: TRBD1
CDR3aa: CASTVGTGSYNEQFF
CDR3nt: TGTGCCAGCACGGTTGGGACAGGGTCGTACAATGAGCAGTTCTTC

j_gene: TRBJ1-4
v_gene: TRBV28
abundance: NA
d_gene: NA
CDR3aa: CASSSLSTNEKLFF
CDR3nt: TGTGCCAGCAGTTCACTTTCAACTAATGAAAAACTGTTTTTT

j_gene: TRBJ2-4
v_gene: TRBV19
abundance: few
d_gene: TRBD1
CDR3aa: CASSTLMGQGDCLQYF
CDR3nt: TGTGCCAGTAGTACACTAATGGGACAGGGGGACTGTCTTCAGTACTTC

j_gene: TRBJ2-7
v_gene: TRBV6-5
abundance: few
d_gene: NA
CDR3aa: CASSFSGGEQYF
CDR3nt: TGTGCCAGCAGTTTTTCTGGAGGCGAGCAGTACTTC

j_gene: TRBJ1-6
v_gene: TRBV14
abundance: NA
d_gene: TRBD1
CDR3aa: CASSRDRGNSPLHF
CDR3nt: TGTGCCAGCAGCCGGGACAGGGGAAATTCACCCCTCCACTTT

j_gene: TRBJ2-5
v_gene: TRBV5-1
abundance: NA
d_gene: TRBD2
CDR3aa: CASSLRVAGGPSAETQYF
CDR3nt: TGCGCCAGCAGCTTGAGGGTAGCGGGGGGGCCGAGCGCAGAGACCCAGTACTTC

j_gene: TRBJ2-7
v_gene: TRBV27
abundance: few
d_gene: TRBD1
CDR3aa: CASRGTGGYEQYF
CDR3nt: TGTGCCAGCAGGGGGACAGGGGGCTACGAGCAGTACTTC

j_gene: TRBJ1-5
v_gene: TRBV6-4
abundance: NA
d_gene: NA
CDR3aa: CASIENRGIVYSCNQPQHF
CDR3nt: TGTGCCAGCATTGAGAATCGGGGTATCGTATATAGTTGCAATCAGCCCCAGCATTTT